Listed below are T cell receptor beta chains from one sample, sequenced in a study of cytomegalovirus exposure and HLA in healthy donors. Assay used: immunoSEQ multiplex PCR; TCRdb lists only in-frame clones, some missing. The sample gives about 170,000 clones, 85% of which show up once; about 2.4% is in the top ten. The sequencing sample was made of PBMCs. Receptors were obtained from a young man in good health and CMV-seropositive. CDR3s include the opening cysteine and the closing phenylalanine or tryptophan. Each record gives: D gene, J gene, V gene, clone size, CDR3 protein, CDR3 DNA. The D gene is left open where the match is weak. Only part of the rows carry a size: once, few, many, or a class if the clone is expanded.

TRBD2,TRBJ2-1,TRBV5-4,NA,CASSFGVRTSGNNEQFF,TGTGCCAGCAGCTTCGGCGTCCGCACTAGCGGGAACAATGAGCAGTTCTTC
NA,TRBJ2-6,TRBV18,NA,CASSPSTLNSGANVLTF,TGTGCCAGCTCACCCTCTACGTTAAACTCTGGGGCCAACGTCCTGACTTTC
NA,TRBJ2-1,TRBV2,NA,CASSDKSLGWGTEQFF,TGTGCCAGCAGTGATAAGTCCCTAGGTTGGGGCACTGAGCAGTTCTTC
NA,TRBJ1-1,TRBV7-9,few,CASSPRTANTEAFF,TGTGCCAGCAGCCCGAGGACAGCCAACACTGAAGCTTTCTTT
NA,TRBJ2-3,TRBV7-9,NA,CASSLSLDTQYF,TGTGCCAGCAGCTTATCCCTAGATACGCAGTATTTT
NA,TRBJ1-2,TRBV10-3,NA,CAISEPTVDGYTF,TGTGCCATCAGTGAACCGACAGTGGATGGCTACACCTTC
TRBD2,TRBJ2-1,TRBV18,NA,CASSQAGGHGGEQFF,TGTGCCAGCTCGCAAGCGGGAGGGCATGGTGGTGAGCAGTTCTTC
NA,TRBJ2-5,TRBV7-2,NA,CASSWDTQETQYF,TGTGCCAGCAGCTGGGACACCCAAGAGACCCAGTACTTC
NA,TRBJ2-3,TRBV6-6,NA,CASRSSADTQYF,TGTGCCAGCAGGTCCTCAGCAGATACGCAGTATTTT
TRBD2,TRBJ2-1,TRBV7-8,once,CASSLRLAGAPVDNEQFF,TGTGCCAGCAGCTTACGCCTAGCGGGAGCTCCCGTAGACAATGAGCAGTTCTTC
NA,TRBJ2-7,TRBV7-6,once,CASSQNPDRNEQYF,TGTGCCAGCAGCCAAAACCCCGATAGAAACGAGCAGTACTTC
NA,TRBJ1-1,TRBV28,NA,CASTSFVDEGTEAFF,TGTGCCAGCACCTCCTTTGTGGACGAGGGCACTGAAGCTTTCTTT
NA,TRBJ2-5,TRBV18,NA,CASSPQGVRETQYF,TGTGCCAGCTCACCACAAGGGGTCCGAGAGACCCAGTACTTC
NA,TRBJ2-4,TRBV2,NA,CASSENWRSKNIQYF,TGTGCCAGCAGTGAAAATTGGAGATCCAAAAACATTCAGTACTTC
TRBD1,TRBJ1-2,TRBV7-9,NA,CASSSIPGQGIRYGYTF,TGTGCCAGCAGCTCCATCCCGGGACAGGGTATTCGCTATGGCTACACCTTC
TRBD1,TRBJ2-6,TRBV19,NA,CASSLSGTGNSGANVLTF,TGTGCCAGTAGTTTATCCGGGACAGGGAACTCTGGGGCCAACGTCCTGACTTTC
TRBD1,TRBJ2-1,TRBV7-2,NA,CASSRTGIAYNEQFF,TGTGCCAGCAGCAGGACAGGGATTGCCTACAATGAGCAGTTCTTC
TRBD2,TRBJ2-3,TRBV4-1,few,CASSQETRTSWATDTQYF,TGCGCCAGCAGCCAAGAGACAAGGACTAGCTGGGCCACAGATACGCAGTATTTT
NA,TRBJ2-7,TRBV4-1,NA,CASSQGLAPPYEQYF,TGCGCCAGCAGCCAAGGTCTAGCGCCACCCTACGAGCAGTACTTC
TRBD1,TRBJ1-5,TRBV6-5,NA,CASSRRQGGQPQHF,TGTGCCAGCAGCCGGAGACAGGGGGGTCAGCCCCAGCATTTT
TRBD2,TRBJ2-2,TRBV5-4,NA,CVSSFPGGNTGELFF,TGTGTCAGCAGCTTCCCGGGGGGGAACACCGGGGAGCTGTTTTTT
NA,TRBJ2-3,TRBV5-1,NA,CATASGTFSTDTQYF,TGCGCCACCGCTTCCGGGACTTTTTCAACCGATACGCAGTATTTT
NA,TRBJ2-1,TRBV4-2,once,CASSQDMSLDGEQFF,TGTGCCAGCAGCCAAGATATGAGCCTAGATGGAGAGCAGTTCTTC
NA,TRBJ1-5,TRBV4-3,NA,CASSQSLWVGGVNSNQPQHF,TGCGCCAGCAGCCAATCCCTTTGGGTAGGCGGCGTAAATAGCAATCAGCCCCAGCATTTT
NA,TRBJ2-1,TRBV4-2,NA,CASSQIRGADNEQFF,TGTGCCAGCAGCCAAATTCGGGGGGCCGACAATGAGCAGTTCTTC
TRBD2,TRBJ2-1,TRBV18,NA,CASSPAGTTFYNEQFF,TGTGCCAGCTCACCAGCCGGGACTACCTTCTACAATGAGCAGTTCTTC
NA,TRBJ2-5,TRBV19,NA,CASSRGQEGEETQYF,TGTGCCAGTAGTCGTGGACAGGAGGGGGAAGAGACCCAGTACTTC
NA,TRBJ1-2,TRBV7-9,NA,CSSSYAGMRDGYTF,TGTTCCAGCAGCTACGCGGGGATGAGGGATGGCTACACCTTC
NA,TRBJ2-2,TRBV27,NA,CASKRQENTGELFF,TGTGCCAGCAAGAGACAGGAGAACACCGGGGAGCTGTTTTTT
TRBD1,TRBJ2-7,TRBV7-2,NA,CASSLSGQGPYEQYF,TGTGCCAGCAGCTTAAGTGGACAGGGTCCCTACGAGCAGTACTTC
NA,TRBJ2-6,TRBV21-1,once,CASSIPGTGRSGANVLTF,TGTGCCAGCAGCATACCCGGGACAGGTCGCTCTGGGGCCAACGTCCTGACTTTC
TRBD2,TRBJ2-5,TRBV5-5,NA,CASSFSSHTGGETQYF,TGTGCCAGCAGCTTTTCTAGCCACACGGGGGGAGAGACCCAGTACTTC
NA,TRBJ2-3,TRBV9,NA,CASSVRPMVSGRMPKTDTQYF,TGTGCCAGCAGCGTACGCCCGATGGTCTCGGGTAGGATGCCTAAAACAGATACGCAGTATTTT
TRBD1,TRBJ1-2,TRBV5-8,once,CASSPGQGYYGYTF,TGTGCCAGCAGTCCCGGACAGGGTTACTATGGCTACACCTTC
NA,TRBJ1-3,TRBV7-9,NA,CASSQGNTIYF,TGTGCCAGCAGCCAGGGAAACACCATATATTTT